These T cell receptor beta chains were read from a single sample in a study of T cell changes during pregnancy in multiple sclerosis. The method was immunoSEQ multiplex PCR; TCRdb's version includes in-frame clones alone and lacks a portion of them. The repertoire holds 90,000 or so clones, about 90% seen once, with around 3.3% in the top ten. The starting material was PBMCs, obtained in the first trimester of pregnancy. The receptors were sampled from a female donor in good health, serving as a control in a pregnancy study. Some clones in this sample may be carry-over from other donors' samples. Both conserved end residues are part of each CDR3. The D gene is left open where the match is weak. The listing skips clone size in some rows; elsewhere it reads once, few, many or a size class.

>-|TRBV7-2|TRBD2|TRBJ2-2
TGTGCCAGCAGCGCTAGCGGGAGTATCACCGGGGAGCTGTTTTTT
CASSASGSITGELFF
>-|TRBV7-9|-|TRBJ1-5
TGTGCCAGCAGCTTTAACAGTAATCAGCCCCAGCATTTT
CASSFNSNQPQHF
>-|TRBV11-2|-|TRBJ2-5
TGTGCCAGCAGCTTTACGGGGAGGGAGACCCAGTACTTC
CASSFTGRETQYF
>-|TRBV30|-|TRBJ2-7
TGTGCCTGGAGTGTACTTTGGCGGCATACCTACGAGCAGTACTTC
CAWSVLWRHTYEQYF
>-|TRBV7-9|-|TRBJ2-7
TGTGCCAGCAGCTTAGACTTTAACGAGCAGTACTTC
CASSLDFNEQYF
>-|TRBV6-5|-|TRBJ2-2
TGTGCCAGCAGTTACTCAAGAATCCTAGGCGGGGAGCTGTTTTTT
CASSYSRILGGELFF
>-|TRBV11-2|-|TRBJ2-7
TGTGCCAGCAGCTTATGGGGGGGCCAGAGCTCCTACGAGCAGTACTTC
CASSLWGGQSSYEQYF
>-|TRBV28|-|TRBJ2-7
TGTGCCAGCAGTTTACAGGGCGAGCAGTACTTC
CASSLQGEQYF
>once|TRBV28|-|TRBJ2-1
TGTGCCAGCAGTTCCCTTAGCGGAGACTACAATGAGCAGTTCTTC
CASSSLSGDYNEQFF
>-|TRBV7-6|TRBD1|TRBJ2-1
TGTGCCAGCAGCCTCGCAGGGGGCAATGAGCAGTTCTTC
CASSLAGGNEQFF
>-|TRBV5-1|TRBD1|TRBJ2-1
TGCGCCAGCAGAAAGGGGGCACGGGATGAGCAGTTCTTC
CASRKGARDEQFF
>-|TRBV29-1|TRBD2|TRBJ2-3
TGCAGCGTTTGTGCGGGAGGATTTGTAGATACGCAGTATTTT
CSVCAGGFVDTQYF
>-|TRBV27|-|TRBJ1-3
TGTGCCAGCAGCCAGCAGGGGATTGATGGGGACACCATATATTTT
CASSQQGIDGDTIYF
>-|TRBV10-3|TRBD2|TRBJ2-5
TGTGCCATCAGTGGGAGTAGCGGGAGGCAAGAGACCCAGTACTTC
CAISGSSGRQETQYF
>-|TRBV7-9|-|TRBJ2-3
TGTGCCAGCAGCTTAGTCTTGACAGATACGCAGTATTTT
CASSLVLTDTQYF
>-|TRBV28|TRBD2|TRBJ2-7
TGTGCCAGCAGTTTAACTAGCGGGTACGAGCAGTACTTC
CASSLTSGYEQYF
>-|TRBV1|-|TRBJ2-7
TGCACCAGCATGACTAGCGGTTCCTACGAGCAGTACTTC
CTSMTSGSYEQYF
>-|TRBV19|-|TRBJ1-2
TGTGCCAGTAATGGGGGCTCTGTATTTGGCTACACCTTC
CASNGGSVFGYTF
>-|TRBV30|-|TRBJ2-7
TGTGCCTGGAGTGTGGGACTGGGCTACGAGCAGTACTTC
CAWSVGLGYEQYF
>-|TRBV19|TRBD2|TRBJ2-3
TGTGCCAGTGGGTTTAGGGCGGGAGGGACAGATACGCAGTATTTT
CASGFRAGGTDTQYF
>once|TRBV11-2|-|TRBJ2-7
TGTGCCAGCAGAGGCGGGCAGGGGCCGTTAATGGAGCAGTACTTC
CASRGGQGPLMEQYF
>once|TRBV27|-|TRBJ2-3
TGTGCCAGCAGTTTATCACAGGACACAGATACGCAGTATTTT
CASSLSQDTDTQYF
>-|TRBV6-5|-|TRBJ2-2
TGTGCCAGCAGCCGACTAGGTACCGGGGAGCTGTTTTTT
CASSRLGTGELFF
>-|TRBV6-1|TRBD2|TRBJ2-1
TGTGCCAGCAGCGACCACGGCGGGAGGTACAATGAGCAGTTCTTC
CASSDHGGRYNEQFF
>-|TRBV30|-|TRBJ1-4
TGTGCCTGGAGCGTCGATGAAAAACTGTTTTTT
CAWSVDEKLFF
>-|TRBV15|TRBD1|TRBJ1-4
TGTGCCACCAGCAGAGACCGGGACAGGGGTAATGAAAAACTGTTTTTT
CATSRDRDRGNEKLFF
>-|TRBV13|-|TRBJ2-1
TGTGCCAGCAGCAAACTAGGGCCTTACAATGAGCAGTTCTTC
CASSKLGPYNEQFF
>-|TRBV18|-|TRBJ2-7
TGTGCCAGCTCACTTCGTCCCTACGAGCAGTACTTC
CASSLRPYEQYF
>-|TRBV5-1|-|TRBJ2-5
TGCGCCAGCAGCTTGAATAATAGGTTGGGAGGAGAGACCCAGTACTTC
CASSLNNRLGGETQYF
>-|TRBV29-1|-|TRBJ2-2
TGCAGCGTCACGCTAGGGGGAGGGCAACGTGACGGGGAGCTGTTTTTT
CSVTLGGGQRDGELFF
>-|TRBV5-1|TRBD2|TRBJ2-2
TGCGCCAGCAGCTTCCCGTATCCTAGCGGAGACACCGGGGAGCTGTTTTTT
CASSFPYPSGDTGELFF
>-|TRBV9|TRBD2|TRBJ2-1
TGTGCCAGCACGGGTGGACTAGCGACGAATGAGCAGTTCTTC
CASTGGLATNEQFF
>-|TRBV27|TRBD2|TRBJ2-7
TGTGCCAGCAGTATAGCCCAAGGGGACTACTACGAGCAGTACTTC
CASSIAQGDYYEQYF
>once|TRBV13|-|TRBJ2-5
TGTGCCAGCAGCTTAGCTGGGGCCCAAGAGACCCAGTACTTC
CASSLAGAQETQYF
>once|TRBV28|TRBD1|TRBJ2-5
TGTGCCAGCAGGGTACAGGGGGAGACCCAGTACTTC
CASRVQGETQYF
>-|TRBV6-5|-|TRBJ1-1
TGTGCCAGCAGTCCAGGGTCTCAGGCTTTCTTT
CASSPGSQAFF
>-|TRBV9|-|TRBJ2-7
TGTGCCAGCAGCGTAGGCGGCAGCCCCTACGAGCAGTACTTC
CASSVGGSPYEQYF
>-|TRBV7-8|-|TRBJ2-2
TGTGCCAGCCCGGGGTCGGATCTGAACACCGGGGAGCTGTTTTTT
CASPGSDLNTGELFF
>-|TRBV7-2|TRBD1|TRBJ2-5
TGTGCCAGCAGCCAAGGGACAGGTGGGGAGACCCAGTACTTC
CASSQGTGGETQYF
>-|TRBV9|-|TRBJ2-1
TGTGCCAGACTCTACAATGAGCAGTTCTTC
CARLYNEQFF
>-|TRBV9|TRBD1|TRBJ1-6
TGTGCCAGCAGCCCAGGGGGTTATAATTCACCCCTCCACTTT
CASSPGGYNSPLHF
>-|TRBV7-2|TRBD2|TRBJ2-1
TGTGCCAGCAGCTTAGGAGGGACTAGCAGAATTGAGCAGTTCTTC
CASSLGGTSRIEQFF
>-|TRBV7-2|TRBD2|TRBJ2-5
TGTGCCAGCAGCCTAGCCAACGCAGCGGGAGTTCCGAGGGAGACCCAGTACTTC
CASSLANAAGVPRETQYF
>-|TRBV11-2|TRBD2|TRBJ2-7
TGTGCCAGCAGCCCCCCTCTAGCGGGACCTTACTACGAGCAGTACTTC
CASSPPLAGPYYEQYF
>few|TRBV29-1|-|TRBJ1-1
TGCAGCGTTATTTGGCTGAACACTGAAGCTTTCTTT
CSVIWLNTEAFF
>-|TRBV18|-|TRBJ1-1
TGTGCCAGCTCACCTGGAGCGGGTGCCACTGAAGCTTTCTTT
CASSPGAGATEAFF
>-|TRBV10-3|-|TRBJ1-2
TGTGCCATCAGTGAGAGGGGTGAAGGGTATGGCTACACCTTC
CAISERGEGYGYTF
>-|TRBV5-1|-|TRBJ2-5
TGCGCCAGCAGCGGTGGTAGTCAAGAGACCCAGTACTTC
CASSGGSQETQYF
>once|TRBV5-1|-|TRBJ1-6
TGCGCCAGCAGCATAGGGGTTCAGGATAATTCACCCCTCCACTTT
CASSIGVQDNSPLHF
>-|TRBV28|TRBD1|TRBJ2-4
TGTGCCAGCAGTCGACAGGGGCTAGGAAACATTCAGTACTTC
CASSRQGLGNIQYF
>once|TRBV6-5|TRBD2|TRBJ2-3
TGTGCCAGCGGGCCTAGCGGGCCCACAGATACGCAGTATTTT
CASGPSGPTDTQYF
>-|TRBV11-3|TRBD1|TRBJ2-7
TGTGCCAGCAGCGACCGGACAGGGGTGGCCGAGCAGTACTTC
CASSDRTGVAEQYF